This T cell receptor (beta chain) was recorded in a study of a mutant IDH1 vaccine in newly diagnosed glioma. Time point defined: week 23, last vaccination. Every single dose of the vaccine, 300 ug of mutant IDH1 20-mer peptide, came with topical imiquimod. Sequenced by immunoSEQ multiplex PCR; TCRdb stores in-frame clones only, minus some. The data hold approximately 81,000 clones, with roughly 85% observed a single time. Germline lookup yields CDR1 MGHRA and CDR2 YSYEKL. V was pared by 4 bases and J by 4 bases, with 17 bases between. The CDR3 runs to 16 residues. Remarks on this clone: Its antigen is currently unknown.

The chain uses TRBV4-1 and TRBJ2-4; D might be TRBD2 (6 bases). The source of this sequence is a man aged 25-45 years with glioma. Some clones in this sample may be carry-over from other donors' samples. Sequencing was performed on PBMCs, taken from a glioma patient whose treatment included an IDH1 peptide vaccine. The CDR3 region is CASSPLGGSGKNIQYF. The CDR3 coding sequence is TGCGCCAGCAGCCCCCTTGGTGGCAGCGGGAAAAACATTCAGTACTTC.